The sequence of this TCR beta chain was determined in a study of CD8 T cells in Susac syndrome. Random hexamers were used to reverse transcribe an amount of about 0.45 to 1 ug RNA. TCRdb re-derived calls from the immunoSEQ multiplex PCR reads in MiXCR, one entry per CDR3 protein. The sample consists of a few hundred thousand distinct CDR3 sequences, about 88% of them appearing once. Trimming removed 8 bases at V and 5 bases at J, with 4 bases between. This CDR3 contains 10 residues. Germline values: CDR1 MDHEN, CDR2 SYDVKM. The gene calls are TRBV28 and TRBJ2-1; D call uncertain. The clonotype comes from a human donor with multiple sclerosis. The material sequenced was CD8+ T cells from PBMCs. The CDR3 sequence is CASGDNEQFF. The CDR3 DNA sequence: TGTGCCAGCGGGGACAATGAGCAGTTCTTC.